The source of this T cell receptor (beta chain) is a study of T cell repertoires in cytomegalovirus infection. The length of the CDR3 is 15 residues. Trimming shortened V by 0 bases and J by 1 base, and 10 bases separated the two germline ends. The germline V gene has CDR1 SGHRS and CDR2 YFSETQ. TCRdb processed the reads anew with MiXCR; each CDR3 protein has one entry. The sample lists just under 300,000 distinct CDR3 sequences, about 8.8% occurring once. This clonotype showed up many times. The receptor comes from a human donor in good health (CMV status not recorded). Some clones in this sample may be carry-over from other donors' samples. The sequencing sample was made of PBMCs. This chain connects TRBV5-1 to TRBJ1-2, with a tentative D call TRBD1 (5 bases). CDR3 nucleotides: TGCGCCAGCAGCTTGGCCGGGACGGGTAACTATGGCTACACCTTC. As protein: CASSLAGTGNYGYTF. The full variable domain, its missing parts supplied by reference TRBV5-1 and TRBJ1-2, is KAGVTQTPRYLIKTRGQQVTLSCSPISGHRSVSWYQQTPGQGLQFLFEYFSETQRNKGNFPGRFSGRQFSNSRSEMNVSTLELGDSALYLCASSLAGTGNYGYTFGSGTRLTVV.